This TCR beta chain was captured in a study of blood T cell repertoires in COVID-19 (dated by TCRdb to about 2020). About the full investigation: The collaborator samples originated in the United States, Italy and Spain and spanned the acute and convalescent phases of COVID-19. The prospective study material was composed of cDNA or gDNA derived from T cells, B-cell-depleted T cells, or PBMCs. Deeply sampled blood TCRbeta repertoires from subjects exposed to, actively infected with, or recovered from COVID-19 were included in the dataset. The repertoires were released in a freely available public database intended as a resource for research on the immune response to SARS-CoV-2. The samples were drawn from the first 160 participants of the ongoing ImmuneRACE study and from more than 1,000 subjects provided by 6 global collaborators. The sample metadata nearly always contained a de-identified subject ID, COVID-19 status, age in years and sex. Where HLA class I and class II types were available, the types were taken from metadata supplied by the sample provider, not from assay-based typing.

The junction shows trimming of 1 base on V and 2 bases on J, plus 12 bases between the germline ends. The CDR3 contains 16 residues, cysteine and phenylalanine counted. The sequence is cut down to CDR3 DNA, 48 bases in frame from base 1. CDR1 and CDR2 are read off the germline V gene as SGHTA and FQGNSA. Details on this clone: Its antigen specificity is not known. Base qualities are missing; no much larger clone stands one base away.

What the research found in general, with its limitations: The amount of clinical and demographic metadata varied by source and participant and was provided uncurated.

TCRbeta CDR3 regions were amplified from genomic DNA by means of the immunoSEQ Assay, a bias-controlled multiplex PCR. In the paper's pipeline: Within the assay, amplification of reference gene primers was used to estimate how many nucleated cells each sample contained. Sequence reads were collapsed and filtered to measure the absolute abundance of every unique TCRbeta CDR3 rearrangement. Productive Simpson clonality was computed per sample as the square root of Simpson's diversity index over productive rearrangements. Imported from immuneACCESS, the table was reduced by TCRdb to in-frame sequences with V and J called. These copies leave out some clones; in studies compared against another copy, an unresolved V gene accounts for under half, and the cause of the remainder is not known. Clone size and the V and J calls come from that table; the DNA yielded D and trimming. In this sample the table shows under 250,000 clones, 80% to 90% of which occur a single time. The ten largest clones capture 13% of the sample.

Each collaborating institution followed its own protocols to collect whole blood in K2EDTA tubes. Collaborator samples were shipped for TCRbeta analysis as frozen whole blood, isolated PBMCs, or DNA extracted from either sample type. Rearrangement joined TRBV7-2 to TRBJ2-1, with TRBD2 as a weak D call on 5 bases. The clonotype was recovered from a human donor in a cohort sampled during active COVID-19. Input material: peripheral blood. The CDR3 corresponds to CASSLGGRRAYNEQFF. Read as DNA, the sequence is TGTGCCAGCAGCTTAGGTGGGAGAAGGGCCTACAATGAGCAGTTCTTC.